The 30 T cell receptor beta chains given below trace back to one sample, sequenced in a study of human T cells and chemical hapten exposure. TCRdb itself ran the RACE reads through MiXCR, one entry per CDR3 protein. Here the sample spans about 40,000 distinct CDR3 sequences, about 10% being singletons. Time point defined: pre-sensitization, week 0. Specified treatment: therapeutic diphenylcyclopropenone sensitization with weekly scalp DPC. Sample: whole blood, taken in connection with sensitization to the hapten diphenylcyclopropenone (DPC). The receptors stem from a man aged 25-45 years with alopecia areata. Some clones in this sample may be carry-over from other donors' samples.

CDR3 sequence: CASSSRQVYNSPLHF. CDR3 coding DNA: TGTGCCAGCAGTTCCAGACAGGTTTATAATTCACCCCTCCACTTT. The gene calls are TRBV6-5 and TRBJ1-6; maybe TRBD1 (6 bases). Per germline, CDR1 MNHEY and CDR2 SVGAGI. The CDR3 is made up of 15 amino acids. The V end lost 4 bases, the J end lost 4 bases, and 11 bases lay between the germline ends.

A few counts support this clonotype. The gene calls are TRBV7-6 and TRBJ2-2; 7 bases map to TRBD2. The germline V gene encodes CDR1 SGHVS and CDR2 FNYEAQ. The V segment lost 6 bases and the J segment 0 bases; nucleotides outside the gene matches: 1. The length of the CDR3 is 14 residues. CDR3: CASRAGPNTGELFF. In nucleotides, the CDR3 is TGTGCCAGCAGAGCGGGACCGAACACCGGGGAGCTGTTTTTT.

The rearrangement uses TRBV20-1 and TRBJ2-1; D ambiguous. Per germline, CDR1 DFQATT and CDR2 SNEGSKA (reference sequence). The CDR3 contains 13 residues. Trimming removed 0 bases at V and 4 bases at J, with 7 bases between. CDR3 nucleotide sequence: TGCAGTGCTAGAGATCTCACTTACAATGAGCAGTTCTTC. Its translation is CSARDLTYNEQFF.

The V and J genes are TRBV20-1 and TRBJ2-1; no definite D call. V gave up 2 bases and J gave up 0 bases, with 8 bases separating them. Germline CDR1 reads DFQATT; CDR2 reads SNEGSKA (reference sequence). The CDR3 length is 14 residues. CDR3: CSARLDLSYNEQFF. The DNA of the CDR3 is TGCAGTGCTAGACTGGACCTCTCCTACAATGAGCAGTTCTTC.

At least ten counts were recorded for this clonotype. This chain connects TRBV7-9 to TRBJ2-3, with TRBD2 matching 7 bases. V shed 0 bases and J 2 bases; nucleotides not matched to a gene: 2. Germline CDR1 and CDR2: SEHNR and FQNEAQ (reference sequence). The CDR3 runs to 15 residues. The CDR3 loop reads CASSLAGGVTDTQYF. CDR3 bases: TGTGCCAGCAGCTTAGCGGGAGGGGTCACAGATACGCAGTATTTT.

The CDR3 DNA is TGCGCCAGCAGCTTGAGCGGGACCGGGGCCAACGTCCTGACTTTC. Translating gives CASSLSGTGANVLTF. The rearrangement links TRBV5-1 to TRBJ2-6, with 7 bases fitting TRBD2. Per the germline V gene, CDR1 is SGHRS and CDR2 is YFSETQ. This CDR3 contains 15 residues. Unmatched junction bases numbered 2, after V lost 1 base and J lost 4 bases.

This sequence joins TRBV24-1 and TRBJ1-2, with 10 bases identical to TRBD1. V shed 3 bases and J 2 bases; nucleotides not matched to a gene: 20. The CDR3 sequence is 21 residues long. The germline CDR1 and CDR2 sequences are KGHDR and SFDVKD. DNA of the CDR3: TGTGCCACCAGTGATCAACCTGTAAACACACCGGGACAGGGGTACAACTATGGCTACACCTTC. Its protein is CATSDQPVNTPGQGYNYGYTF.

This clonotype was recorded at least ten times. The rearrangement uses TRBV11-2 and TRBJ2-3; TRBD2 matches at 14 bases. Per the germline V gene, CDR1 is SGHAT and CDR2 is FQNNGV. The trim removed 2 bases at V and 3 bases at J, leaving 10 bases unmatched. This CDR3 spans 19 amino acids. The CDR3: CASSLPGLAGVGVTDTQYF. Here the CDR3 DNA reads TGTGCCAGCAGCTTACCGGGACTAGCGGGAGTGGGAGTGACAGATACGCAGTATTTT.

V is TRBV4-3 and J is TRBJ2-5, with a possible D match to TRBD2 (5 bases). The CDR3 has 14 residues. V was pared by 4 bases and J by 4 bases, with 13 bases between. The germline gives CDR1 LGHNA, CDR2 YSLEER. The CDR3 DNA sequence: TGCGCCAGCAGCCGTGCAATCGCGGGAGAGACCCAGTACTTC. Its protein is CASSRAIAGETQYF.

The sample holds many counts of this clonotype. The chain carries TRBV20-1 and TRBJ2-3; perhaps TRBD1 as D (5 bases). Trimming stripped 3 bases from V and 2 bases from J, with 12 bases between. Germline V gene data show CDR1 as DFQATT and CDR2 as SNEGSKA (reference sequence). The CDR3 has 14 residues. The CDR3 bases are TGCAGTGCTAGTGGTGACAGAGACACAGATACGCAGTATTTT. The encoded protein is CSASGDRDTDTQYF.

Here the CDR3 reads CASSLRQGMNTEAFF. The CDR3 coding sequence is TGTGCCAGCAGCTTACGACAGGGCATGAACACTGAAGCTTTCTTT. The chain employs TRBV7-9 and TRBJ1-1; the match to TRBD1 covers 7 bases. The CDR3 consists of 15 residues. J gave up 0 bases and V 2 bases, and 3 bases lay outside the gene matches. Germline CDR1 reads SEHNR; CDR2 reads FQNEAQ (reference sequence).

This clonotype was detected ten times or more. The chain combines TRBV4-1 with TRBJ2-4, with 12 nucleotides matching TRBD2. V lost 7 bases, J lost 0 bases, and 10 bases stayed unmatched. This CDR3 is 18 amino acids long. CDR1 MGHRA and CDR2 YSYEKL come from the germline V gene. The CDR3 DNA reads TGCGCCAGCACCTCCGGACTAGCGGGGTCCCTAGCCAAAAACATTCAGTACTTC. Its translation: CASTSGLAGSLAKNIQYF.

Many counts were recorded for this clonotype. The chain combines TRBV7-8 with TRBJ2-3; D unresolved. CDR1 is SGHVS, CDR2 FQNEAQ, per germline. This CDR3 spans 16 amino acids. V was pared by 5 bases and J by 5 bases, with 20 bases between. The CDR3 DNA sequence: TGTGCCAGCAGCCCTTTGTCGCTGTCGAGAGGAGATACGCAGTATTTT. Translated, it gives CASSPLSLSRGDTQYF. Combining the CDR3 with reference TRBV7-8 and TRBJ2-3 gives the whole variable domain GAGVSQSPRYKVAKRGQDVALRCDPISGHVSLFWYQQALGQGPEFLTYFQNEAQLDKSGLPSDRFFAERPEGSVSTLKIQRTQQEDSAVYLCASSPLSLSRGDTQYFGPGTRLTVL.

V is TRBV7-9 and J is TRBJ2-5; 10 nucleotides agree with TRBD1. The J segment lost 3 bases and the V segment lost 7 bases, leaving 5 bases of the junction unmatched. The CDR3 runs 14 residues. The V gene's germline CDR1 is SEHNR and CDR2 FQNEAQ (reference sequence). The CDR3 coding sequence is TGTGCCAGCACCGGACAGGGGGTCAAAGAGACCCAGTACTTC. Translating gives CASTGQGVKETQYF. The whole variable domain, remainder taken from reference TRBV7-9 and TRBJ2-5, is DTGVSQNPRHKITKRGQNVTFRCDPISEHNRLYWYRQTLGQGPEFLTYFQNEAQLEKSRLLSDRFSAERPKGSFSTLEIQRTEQGDSAMYLCASTGQGVKETQYFGPGTRLLVL.

The chain links TRBV7-2 to TRBJ2-1, with D possibly called TRBD1 or TRBD2 (5 bases each). This CDR3 has 17 residues. Germline CDR1 reads SGHTA; CDR2 reads FQGNSA. V was shortened by 1 base and J by 1 base, with 14 bases between the two germline ends. The DNA for the CDR3 is TGTGCCAGCAGCTTAGTGTCTGCATGGGGGTCCTACAATGAGCAGTTCTTC. Amino acids: CASSLVSAWGSYNEQFF. Using reference TRBV7-2 and TRBJ2-1 for the parts outside the CDR3, the full variable domain is GAGVSQSPSNKVTEKGKDVELRCDPISGHTALYWYRQSLGQGLEFLIYFQGNSAPDKSGLPSDRFSAERTGGSVSTLTIQRTQQEDSAVYLCASSLVSAWGSYNEQFFGPGTRLTVL.

This clonotype came up many times. V is TRBV27 and J is TRBJ2-3; TRBD2 agrees at 11 bases. V trimming: 4 bases; J trimming: 0 bases; junction bases outside the gene matches: 3. Germline V gene data show CDR1 as MNHEY and CDR2 as SMNVEV (reference sequence). The CDR3 loop spans 16 amino acids. CDR3 residues: CASSSGTSGSTDTQYF. The CDR3 DNA is TGTGCCAGCAGTTCCGGGACTAGCGGAAGCACAGATACGCAGTATTTT.

This clonotype occurred a few times. J is TRBJ1-6 and V is TRBV6-1; D call uncertain. The ends were cut back, 5 bases at V and 0 bases at J, with 11 bases in the middle. The CDR3 sequence is 16 residues long. CDR1 and CDR2 from the germline V gene are MNHNS and SASEGT. The CDR3 DNA is TGTGCCAGCAGTAGACGGTTGAGCTCCTATAATTCACCCCTCCACTTT. Amino acids: CASSRRLSSYNSPLHF.

The rearrangement joins TRBV3-1 to TRBJ2-5; D is undetermined. Trimming shortened V by 2 bases and J by 7 bases, and 8 bases separated the two germline ends. CDR3 size: 12 residues. CDR1 is LGHDT and CDR2 is YNNKEL in the germline V gene (reference sequence). The CDR3 sequence is CASSQSTGTQYF. The CDR3 nucleotides read TGTGCCAGCAGCCAATCAACCGGGACCCAGTACTTC.

This clonotype has more than one count but fewer than ten. The CDR3 spells CASSPGSYGYTF. CDR3 nucleotides: TGTGCCAGCAGTCCCGGGTCGTATGGCTACACCTTC. This rearrangement joins TRBV2 to TRBJ1-2; D call uncertain. V gave up 5 bases and J gave up 5 bases, with 9 bases separating them. Germline V gene sequence: CDR1 SNHLY, CDR2 FYNNEI. This CDR3 has 12 amino acids. Full variable domain (outside the CDR3, taken from reference TRBV2 and TRBJ1-2): EPEVTQTPSHQVTQMGQEVILRCVPISNHLYFYWYRQILGQKVEFLVSFYNNEISEKSEIFDDQFSVERPDGSNFTLKIRSTKLEDSAMYFCASSPGSYGYTFGSGTRLTVV.

The chain combines TRBV18 with TRBJ2-1; D is unresolved. Trimming took off 3 bases at V and 1 base at J, with 13 bases between the two ends. This CDR3 is built from 16 residues. Germline CDR1 KGHSH, CDR2 LQKENI. This CDR3 is CASSPPVGISYNEQFF. As DNA, the CDR3 is TGTGCCAGCTCACCTCCGGTGGGGATTTCCTACAATGAGCAGTTCTTC. The full variable domain, with the rest looked up from reference TRBV18 and TRBJ2-1, is NAGVMQNPRHLVRRRGQEARLRCSPMKGHSHVYWYRQLPEEGLKFMVYLQKENIIDESGMPKERFSAEFPKEGPSILRIQQVVRGDSAAYFCASSPPVGISYNEQFFGPGTRLTVL.

This clonotype showed up many times. The CDR3 reads CASSLPGADGYTF. The CDR3 nucleotides are TGTGCCAGCAGCTTGCCAGGGGCCGATGGCTACACCTTC. The chain employs TRBV5-5 and TRBJ1-2; D might be TRBD1 (6 bases). The CDR3 is 13 residues long. Germline V gene sequence: CDR1 SGHKS, CDR2 YYEKEE (reference sequence). Trimming removed 1 base from V and 6 bases from J, with 10 bases in between.

This clonotype occurred many times. The genes are TRBV11-1 and TRBJ1-4, with D possibly being TRBD1 (5 bases). V was shortened by 2 bases and J by 10 bases, with 11 bases between the two germline ends. The germline CDR1 and CDR2 sequences are SGHAT and FQDESV (reference sequence). This CDR3 is 13 amino acids long. CDR3 bases: TGTGCCAGCAGCTTAATGGGGGAAGGAAAACTGTTTTTT. The encoded protein is CASSLMGEGKLFF. Based on the CDR3 plus reference TRBV11-1 and TRBJ1-4, the full variable domain is EAEVAQSPRYKITEKSQAVAFWCDPISGHATLYWYRQILGQGPELLVQFQDESVVDDSQLPKDRFSAERLKGVDSTLKIQPAELGDSAMYLCASSLMGEGKLFFGSGTQLSVL.

There are many counts of this clonotype. The V and J genes are TRBV20-1 and TRBJ1-6; D unclear. This CDR3 region has 14 residues. CDR1 is DFQATT, CDR2 SNEGSKA, per germline (reference sequence). V was trimmed by 3 bases and J by 7 bases, leaving 13 bases between them. The chain's CDR3 is CSARRPGENSPLHF. The CDR3 DNA reads as TGCAGTGCTAGGAGGCCTGGTGAGAATTCACCCCTCCACTTT.

The CDR3 here is CAWRSRDETEAFF. In DNA form, the CDR3 reads TGTGCCTGGAGGTCCAGGGACGAGACTGAAGCTTTCTTT. The chain combines TRBV30 with TRBJ1-1, with a tentative D call TRBD1 (5 bases). V shed 3 bases and J shed 5 bases, with 13 bases lying between them. Germline V gene lookup returns CDR1 GTSNPN and CDR2 SVGIG (reference sequence). There are 13 residues in the CDR3.

This chain uses TRBV3-1 with TRBJ2-7; 7 bases map to TRBD2. This CDR3 is 15 amino acids long. Germline V gives CDR1 LGHDT, CDR2 YNNKEL (reference sequence). Trimming removed 2 bases from V and 1 base from J; junction bases left unmatched: 5. CDR3 protein: CASSQFPSGSYEQYF. CDR3 sequence (DNA): TGTGCCAGCAGCCAATTCCCTAGCGGATCCTACGAGCAGTACTTC.

This clonotype was seen many times. The chain recombines TRBV7-7 with TRBJ2-1, with D hard to call. The CDR3 is 13 amino acids. Germline V CDR1 and CDR2: SSHAT, FNYEAQ (reference sequence). V was clipped by 1 base and J by 8 bases, with 9 bases between them. CDR3 coding DNA: TGTGCCAGCAGCTTAGGACCTGTCGATGAGCAGTTCTTC. Translated: CASSLGPVDEQFF.

This clonotype showed up many times. The chain carries TRBV11-2 and TRBJ1-1; D unclear. V lost 9 bases and J 0 bases, leaving 5 bases between the germline ends. CDR3 length equals 11 residues. The germline V gene encodes CDR1 SGHAT and CDR2 FQNNGV. DNA for the CDR3: TGTGCCAGTGGGGTGAACACTGAAGCTTTCTTT. Residues: CASGVNTEAFF.

The gene calls are TRBV13 and TRBJ1-3; no clear D gene. The germline gives CDR1 PRHDT, CDR2 FYEKMQ (reference sequence). V was cut by 9 bases and J by 5 bases, with 14 bases left in between. The CDR3 length is 13 residues. The CDR3 DNA reads TGTGCCAGTTGCGAGTTAAACAGAAACACCATATATTTT. It translates to CASCELNRNTIYF.

V usage is TRBV27 and J usage is TRBJ1-6, with a possible D match to TRBD1 (6 bases). CDR3 length equals 13 residues. V lost 6 bases and J lost 7, with 10 bases in between. Germline CDR1 MNHEY, CDR2 SMNVEV (reference sequence). For the CDR3, the DNA is TGTGCCAGCAGCCGGGACACCAATTCACCCCTCCACTTT. Amino acids: CASSRDTNSPLHF.

This clonotype was observed at least ten times. The chain employs TRBV12-3 or TRBV12-4 and TRBJ2-1, with D maybe TRBD2 (7 bases). This CDR3 region has 19 residues. V was shortened by 2 bases and J by 0 bases, with 20 bases between the two germline ends. The CDR3 sequence is CASSLLIRRGRSSYNEQFF. The DNA for the CDR3 is TGTGCCAGCAGTTTACTCATTCGGCGGGGGCGAAGCTCCTACAATGAGCAGTTCTTC.